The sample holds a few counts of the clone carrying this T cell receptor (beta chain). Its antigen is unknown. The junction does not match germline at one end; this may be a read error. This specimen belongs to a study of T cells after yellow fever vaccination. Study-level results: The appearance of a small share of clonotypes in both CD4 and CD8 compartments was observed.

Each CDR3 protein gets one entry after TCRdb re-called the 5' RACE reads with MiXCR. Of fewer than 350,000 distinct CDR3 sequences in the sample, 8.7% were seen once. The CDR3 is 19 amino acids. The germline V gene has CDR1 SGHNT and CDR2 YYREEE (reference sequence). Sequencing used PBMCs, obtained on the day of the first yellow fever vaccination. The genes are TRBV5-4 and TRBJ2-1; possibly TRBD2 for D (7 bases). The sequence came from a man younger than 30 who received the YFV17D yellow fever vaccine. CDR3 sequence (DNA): TGTGCCAGCAGCTTGGACGGGGGGCCACCAACCAGCTCCTACAATGAGCATTTCTTC. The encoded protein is CASSLDGGPPTSSYNEHFF.